Each of the 21 T cell receptor beta chains below was sequenced from the same sample in a study of T cell changes during pregnancy in multiple sclerosis. Clones were read by immunoSEQ multiplex PCR, and TCRdb kept only the in-frame ones, dropping some. Among 95,000 to 100,000 clones, more than 90% were seen once, and the ten largest hold about 3.4%. This sample comprised peripheral blood, obtained in the second trimester of pregnancy. All receptors come from a female donor with multiple sclerosis, enrolled in a pregnancy study.

The chain combines TRBV4-3 with TRBJ2-1, with D unresolved. CDR3 length equals 15 residues. Trimming took 4 bases from V and 4 from J, leaving 14 bases between them. Per the germline V gene, CDR1 is LGHNA and CDR2 is YSLEER. DNA of the CDR3: TGCGCCAGCAGCCCCGAGCTCCGCTCGTACAATGAGCAGTTCTTC. This translates into CASSPELRSYNEQFF.

The chain joins TRBV7-9 to TRBJ1-1, with 7 bases that match TRBD1. Per the germline V gene, CDR1 is SEHNR and CDR2 is FQNEAQ (reference sequence). Trimming removed 1 base from V and 7 bases from J; junction bases left unmatched: 9. The CDR3 totals 15 residues. The CDR3 here is CASSLVSGQVFEAFF. CDR3 nucleotide sequence: TGTGCCAGCAGCTTAGTATCCGGACAGGTTTTTGAAGCTTTCTTT.

V is TRBV5-4 and J is TRBJ2-7, with 7 positions matching TRBD2. Germline V gene lookup returns CDR1 SGHNT and CDR2 YYREEE (reference sequence). V shed 4 bases, J shed 0 bases, and the junction held 7 bases outside the gene matches. There are 15 residues in the CDR3. The CDR3 is CASSPTGGLSYEQYF. CDR3 in DNA: TGTGCCAGCAGCCCGACGGGAGGACTCTCCTACGAGCAGTACTTC.

In this sample, this clone turned up a few times. The sample holds other DNA sequences that translate to the same CDR3. This rearrangement joins TRBV19 to TRBJ2-7; 7 bases agree with TRBD2. The CDR3 contains 13 residues. Germline V gene lookup returns CDR1 LNHDA and CDR2 SQIVND (reference sequence). V gave up 4 bases and J gave up 3 bases; unmatched junction bases: 3. The CDR3: CASSNGRGYEQYF. For the CDR3, the DNA is TGTGCCAGTAGTAATGGGAGGGGCTACGAGCAGTACTTC.

V and J are TRBV30 and TRBJ1-4, with 7 bases identical to TRBD1. The CDR3 has 13 residues. Trimming cost V 5 bases and J 6 bases; bases outside gene matches: 6. From germline, CDR1 is GTSNPN and CDR2 SVGIG (reference sequence). The CDR3 DNA is TGTGCCTGGGGGTCCGGGACAGATGAAAAACTGTTTTTT. It yields the protein CAWGSGTDEKLFF.

V usage is TRBV7-3 and J usage is TRBJ2-2, with a possible D match to TRBD2 (5 bases). Trimming took 2 bases from V and 5 from J, leaving 9 bases between them. In germline, CDR1 is SGHTA, CDR2 FQGTGA. The CDR3 sequence is 14 residues long. CDR3 sequence (DNA): TGTGCCAGCAGCTTAGGGCGGGCGACCGGGGAGCTGTTTTTT. It encodes CASSLGRATGELFF.

The CDR3 region has the DNA TGTGCCAGCAGCATTACCGCAGAAGCTAACTATGGCTACACCTTC. Residues: CASSITAEANYGYTF. The V call is TRBV6-5, the J call TRBJ1-2; D gene unclear. The CDR3 is 15 amino acids. Deletions cut 6 bases from V and 0 bases from J, with 14 bases between. Germline V CDR1 and CDR2: MNHEY, SVGAGI.

The sample holds a few counts of this clone. The rearrangement uses TRBV2 and TRBJ2-3; TRBD1 might be the D (5 bases). The germline CDR1 and CDR2 sequences are SNHLY and FYNNEI. The CDR3 contains 14 residues. Trimming stripped 4 bases from V and 1 base from J, with 9 bases between. The CDR3 region is CASSVGVRTDTQYF. In nucleotides, the CDR3 is TGTGCCAGCAGTGTAGGGGTTCGCACAGATACGCAGTATTTT.

The chain has TRBV4-3 and TRBJ1-1; D unclear. Trimming took off 1 base at V and 0 bases at J, with 9 bases between the two ends. Per the germline V gene, CDR1 is LGHNA and CDR2 is YSLEER. The CDR3 is made up of 15 amino acids. The CDR3 DNA is TGCGCCAGCAGCCAAGGTGCGGTCCTGAACACTGAAGCTTTCTTT. It translates to CASSQGAVLNTEAFF.

The chain has TRBV11-1 and TRBJ2-7; 10 bases agree with TRBD2. Germline CDR1 and CDR2: SGHAT and FQDESV (reference sequence). The CDR3 has 16 amino acids. The junction had 7 bases not matched to a gene; V was cut back by 5 bases and J by 0 bases. CDR3 in amino acids: CASSTRSGRSSYEQYF. The CDR3 DNA sequence: TGTGCCAGCAGCACCCGTAGCGGGAGGAGCTCCTACGAGCAGTACTTC.

The chain combines TRBV29-1 with TRBJ2-5, with 9 bases aligning to TRBD1. This CDR3 has 14 amino acids. Germline values: CDR1 SQVTM, CDR2 ANQGSEA. V lost 4 bases to trimming and J lost 1 base; unmatched junction nucleotides: 4. The CDR3 DNA is TGCAGCGTTGCTACGGGACAGGGCCAAGAGACCCAGTACTTC. It is translated as CSVATGQGQETQYF.

The J gene is TRBJ1-1, the V gene TRBV27; weak D call: TRBD1 (5 bases). CDR1 and CDR2 (germline): MNHEY, SMNVEV (reference sequence). Trimming took 6 bases from V and 2 from J, leaving 10 bases between them. This CDR3 comprises 13 residues. The CDR3 spells CASRNTGNTEAFF. CDR3 in DNA: TGTGCCAGCAGGAACACAGGAAACACTGAAGCTTTCTTT.

V is TRBV11-3 and J is TRBJ2-1; 8 nucleotides agree with TRBD1. Germline-derived CDR1 and CDR2 are SGHNT and YENEEA. V dropped 5 bases and J dropped 5; count of bases not matched to a gene: 2. The CDR3 covers 13 residues. CDR3 in amino acids: CASSLTGDNEQFF. The CDR3 DNA reads TGTGCCAGCAGCCTGACAGGGGACAATGAGCAGTTCTTC.

The chain has TRBV28 and TRBJ1-1, with D hard to call. The germline V gene encodes CDR1 MDHEN and CDR2 SYDVKM. CDR3 size: 12 residues. Trimming shortened V by 7 bases and J by 4 bases, and 10 bases separated the two germline ends. CDR3 residues: CASILAGTEAFF. CDR3 in DNA: TGTGCCAGCATCCTGGCTGGCACTGAAGCTTTCTTT.

This chain connects TRBV7-9 to TRBJ1-4; tentatively, D is TRBD1 (6 bases). V gave up 2 bases and J gave up 8 bases, with 12 bases separating them. CDR3 length: 14 residues. From germline, CDR1 is SEHNR and CDR2 FQNEAQ (reference sequence). The CDR3 DNA is TGTGCCAGCAGCTTATCGGACAGTAGCGAAAAACTGTTTTTT. Protein: CASSLSDSSEKLFF.

This sequence joins TRBV10-3 and TRBJ2-5, with TRBD1 identical over 8 bases. In germline, CDR1 is ENHRY, CDR2 SYGVKD. V gave up 10 bases and J gave up 5 bases; unmatched junction bases: 6. The CDR3 is 12 amino acids. CDR3: CATSGGGETQYF. CDR3 bases: TGTGCCACCTCAGGGGGCGGGGAGACCCAGTACTTC.

The chain couples TRBV7-3 to TRBJ1-3; maybe TRBD1 (6 bases). Germline V gene lookup returns CDR1 SGHTA and CDR2 FQGTGA. The CDR3 sequence is 17 residues long. Deletions cut 5 bases from V and 2 bases from J, with 19 bases between. DNA for the CDR3: TGTGCCAGCAGCACTCGGGGGGGGCAGGGAACTGGAAACACCATATATTTT. Its translation is CASSTRGGQGTGNTIYF.

The chain is built from TRBV18 and TRBJ2-1; TRBD2 agrees at 11 bases. V was clipped by 1 base and J by 3 bases; unmatched bases: 5. The CDR3 has 17 residues. Per the germline V gene, CDR1 is KGHSH and CDR2 is LQKENI. The DNA of the CDR3 is TGTGCCAGCTCACCACTAATACTAGCGGGAGACTACAATGAGCAGTTCTTC. This sequence encodes CASSPLILAGDYNEQFF. Together with reference TRBV18 and TRBJ2-1, the CDR3 gives the full variable domain: NAGVMQNPRHLVRRRGQEARLRCSPMKGHSHVYWYRQLPEEGLKFMVYLQKENIIDESGMPKERFSAEFPKEGPSILRIQQVVRGDSAAYFCASSPLILAGDYNEQFFGPGTRLTVL.

The chain uses TRBV5-1 and TRBJ2-5; no definite D call. V lost 0 bases and J lost 4, with 7 bases in between. The CDR3 runs to 13 residues. Germline V gene data show CDR1 as SGHRS and CDR2 as YFSETQ. In DNA form, the CDR3 reads TGCGCCAGCAGCTTGGGTGCAGGAGAGACCCAGTACTTC. Its translation is CASSLGAGETQYF.

The rearrangement joins TRBV5-4 to TRBJ2-1; 7 nucleotides align to TRBD1. V was clipped by 1 base and J by 5 bases; unmatched bases: 3. This CDR3 comprises 14 residues. Germline V gene data show CDR1 as SGHNT and CDR2 as YYREEE (reference sequence). For the CDR3, the DNA is TGTGCCAGCAGCTTGACAGGGGTGGACAATGAGCAGTTCTTC. Protein sequence: CASSLTGVDNEQFF.

This clone was seen just once. The gene calls are TRBV4-3 and TRBJ2-4; D gene unclear. Trimming cost V 0 bases and J 7 bases, with 7 bases left between them. There are 13 residues in the CDR3. Germline V CDR1 and CDR2: LGHNA, YSLEER. The CDR3 loop is CASSQDFLNIQYF. DNA for the CDR3: TGCGCCAGCAGCCAAGATTTTCTGAACATTCAGTACTTC.